The rows below give T cell receptor beta chains drawn from one sample of a study of T cells in Graves' hyperthyroidism and ophthalmopathy. Using its own MiXCR run on the multiplex PCR reads, TCRdb lists one record per CDR3 protein. Among 730,000 or so distinct CDR3 sequences listed, roughly a sixth were seen once. Sample: blood. The receptors stem from a woman aged 45-60 years with Graves' hyperthyroidism that later progressed to Graves' ophthalmopathy. Both conserved end residues are part of each CDR3.

v_call	j_call	cdr3_aa
TRBV18	TRBJ2-5	CASSRRGQEETQYF
TRBV5-1	TRBJ2-3	CASKERGMTDTQYF
TRBV7-9	TRBJ2-3	CASSRDQTSTDTQYF
TRBV7-9	TRBJ1-5	CASSLGPPPAQPQHF
TRBV3-1	TRBJ1-6	CASSQDPSGQGNSPLHF
TRBV12-3/TRBV12-4	TRBJ2-3	CASRFDPTDTQYF
TRBV6-2/TRBV6-3	TRBJ2-1	CASKSDRFYNEQFF
TRBV30	TRBJ1-6	CAWTLGDRVESPLHF
TRBV12-3/TRBV12-4	TRBJ2-1	CASSPLSGGVYNEQFF
TRBV9	TRBJ2-1	CASSRKFF
TRBV25-1	TRBJ2-3	CASSDPGVTDTQYF
TRBV12-3/TRBV12-4	TRBJ2-3	CASSQGDFGTDTQYF
TRBV5-8	TRBJ1-1	CASSLRPRTSNTEAFF
TRBV20-1	TRBJ2-7	CSAFGREDYEQYF
TRBV9	TRBJ2-1	CASSVGGLSLEQFF
TRBV5-6	TRBJ1-1	CASSLAEGWEAFF
TRBV6-2/TRBV6-3	TRBJ1-1	CASSYLGLNTEAFF
TRBV18	TRBJ1-1	CASSLATGETEAFF
TRBV7-9	TRBJ1-2	CASSEQRFLDYGYTF
TRBV7-9	TRBJ1-2	CASSTQGPYGYTF
TRBV6-1	TRBJ1-2	CASRTGTGVGNYGYTF
TRBV28	TRBJ1-5	CASSLATTGDGNQPQHF
TRBV12-3/TRBV12-4	TRBJ2-2	CASSTGLIAGTGELFF
TRBV6-1	TRBJ1-1	CASRRDTEAFF
TRBV11-2	TRBJ1-1	CASSSVRSNTEAFF